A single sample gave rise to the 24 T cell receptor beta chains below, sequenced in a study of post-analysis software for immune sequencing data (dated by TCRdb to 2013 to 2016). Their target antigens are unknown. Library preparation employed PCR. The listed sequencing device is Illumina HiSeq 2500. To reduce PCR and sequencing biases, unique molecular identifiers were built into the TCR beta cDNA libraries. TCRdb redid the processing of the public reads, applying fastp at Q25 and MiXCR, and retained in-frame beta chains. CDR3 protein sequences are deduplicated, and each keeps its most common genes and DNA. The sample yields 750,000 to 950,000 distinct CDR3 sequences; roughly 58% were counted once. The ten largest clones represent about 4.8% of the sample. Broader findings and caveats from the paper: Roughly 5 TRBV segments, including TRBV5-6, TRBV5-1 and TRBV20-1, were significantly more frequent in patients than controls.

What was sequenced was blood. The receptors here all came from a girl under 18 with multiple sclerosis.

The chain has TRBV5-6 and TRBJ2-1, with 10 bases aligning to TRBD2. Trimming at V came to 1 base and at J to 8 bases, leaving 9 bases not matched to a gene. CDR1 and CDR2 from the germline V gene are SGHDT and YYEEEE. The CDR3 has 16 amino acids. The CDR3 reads CASSLYLAGGSDEQFF. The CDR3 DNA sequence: TGTGCCAGCAGCTTGTACTTAGCGGGAGGTAGCGATGAGCAGTTCTTC.

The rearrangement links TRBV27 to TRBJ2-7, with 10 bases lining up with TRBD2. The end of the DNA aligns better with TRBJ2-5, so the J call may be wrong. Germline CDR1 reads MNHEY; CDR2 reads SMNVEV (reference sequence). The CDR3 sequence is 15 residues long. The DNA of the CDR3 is TGTGCCAGCAGTTTACTAGCGGGAGAGTATGAGACCCAGTACTTC. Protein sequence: CASSLLAGEYETQYF.

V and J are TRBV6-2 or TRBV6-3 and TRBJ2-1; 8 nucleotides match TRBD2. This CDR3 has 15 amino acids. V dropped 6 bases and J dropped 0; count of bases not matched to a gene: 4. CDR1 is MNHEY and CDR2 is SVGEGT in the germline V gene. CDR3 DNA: TGTGCCAGCAGGGGAGGACTAGCCTCCTACAATGAGCAGTTCTTC. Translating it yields CASRGGLASYNEQFF.

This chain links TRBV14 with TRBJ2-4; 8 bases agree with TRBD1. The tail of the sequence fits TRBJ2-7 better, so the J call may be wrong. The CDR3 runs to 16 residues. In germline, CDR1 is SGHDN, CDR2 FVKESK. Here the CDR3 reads CASSQFVGQGFYEQYF. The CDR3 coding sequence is TGTGCCAGCAGCCAATTCGTCGGACAGGGATTCTACGAGCAGTACTTC.

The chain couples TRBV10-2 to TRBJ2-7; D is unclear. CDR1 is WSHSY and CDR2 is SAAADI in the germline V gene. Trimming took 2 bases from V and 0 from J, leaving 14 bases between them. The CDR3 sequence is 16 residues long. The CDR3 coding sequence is TGCGCCAGCAGTGAGCCCCACGACGCGAGCTCCTACGAGCAGTACTTC. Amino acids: CASSEPHDASSYEQYF.

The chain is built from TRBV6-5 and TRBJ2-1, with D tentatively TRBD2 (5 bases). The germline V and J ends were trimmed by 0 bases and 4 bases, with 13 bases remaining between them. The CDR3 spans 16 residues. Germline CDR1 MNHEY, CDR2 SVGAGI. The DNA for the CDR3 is TGTGCCAGCAGTTACTCTGGGTCCGAGGGTTACAATGAGCAGTTCTTC. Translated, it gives CASSYSGSEGYNEQFF.

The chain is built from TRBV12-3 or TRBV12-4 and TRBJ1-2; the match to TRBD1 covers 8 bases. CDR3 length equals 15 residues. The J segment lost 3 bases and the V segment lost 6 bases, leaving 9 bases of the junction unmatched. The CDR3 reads CASRDPRGRYYGYTF. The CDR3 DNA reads TGTGCCAGCAGGGATCCCAGGGGGCGATACTATGGCTACACCTTC.

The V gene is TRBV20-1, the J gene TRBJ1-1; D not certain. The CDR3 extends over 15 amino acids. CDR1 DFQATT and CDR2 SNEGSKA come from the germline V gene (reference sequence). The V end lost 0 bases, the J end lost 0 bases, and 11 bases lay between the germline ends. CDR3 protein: CSARERRLMNTEAFF. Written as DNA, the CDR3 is TGCAGTGCTAGAGAACGCAGGCTCATGAACACTGAAGCTTTCTTT.

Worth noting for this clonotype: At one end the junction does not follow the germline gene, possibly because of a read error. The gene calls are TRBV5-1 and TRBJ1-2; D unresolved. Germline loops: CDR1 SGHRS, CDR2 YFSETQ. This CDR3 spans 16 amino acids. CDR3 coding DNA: TGCGCCAGCAGCTTGGAGAGGGTCGCACAATACTACGGCTACACCTTC. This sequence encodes CASSLERVAQYYGYTF.

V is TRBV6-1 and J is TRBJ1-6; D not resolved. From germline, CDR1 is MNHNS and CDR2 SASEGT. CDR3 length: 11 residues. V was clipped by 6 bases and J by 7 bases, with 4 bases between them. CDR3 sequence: CASRENSPLHF. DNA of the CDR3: TGTGCCAGCAGGGAAAATTCACCCCTCCACTTT.

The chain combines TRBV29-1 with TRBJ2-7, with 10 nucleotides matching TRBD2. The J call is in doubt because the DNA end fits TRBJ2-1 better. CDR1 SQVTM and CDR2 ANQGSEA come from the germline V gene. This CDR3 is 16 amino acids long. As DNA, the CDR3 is TGCAGCGTTGGGGCCCTAAAGCGGGGGGGCGACGATGAGCAGTTCTTC. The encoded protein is CSVGALKRGGDDEQFF.

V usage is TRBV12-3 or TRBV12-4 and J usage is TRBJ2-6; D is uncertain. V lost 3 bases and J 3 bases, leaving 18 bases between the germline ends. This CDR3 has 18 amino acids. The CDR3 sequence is CASSFSARSPRGANVLTF. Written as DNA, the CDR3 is TGTGCCAGCAGTTTCTCGGCCAGGTCCCCCCGTGGGGCCAACGTCCTGACTTTC.

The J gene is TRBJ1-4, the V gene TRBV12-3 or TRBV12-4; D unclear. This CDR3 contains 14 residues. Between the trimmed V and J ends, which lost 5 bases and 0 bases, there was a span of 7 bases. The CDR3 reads CASSEVATNEKLFF. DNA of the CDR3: TGTGCCAGCAGTGAGGTAGCAACTAATGAAAAACTGTTTTTT.

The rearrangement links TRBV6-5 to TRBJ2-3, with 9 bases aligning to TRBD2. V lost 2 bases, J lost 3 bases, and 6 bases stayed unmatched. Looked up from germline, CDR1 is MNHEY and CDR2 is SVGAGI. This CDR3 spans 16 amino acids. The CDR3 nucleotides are TGTGCCAGCAGTTACCGAAGCGGGGGGTCGACAGATACGCAGTATTTT. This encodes CASSYRSGGSTDTQYF.

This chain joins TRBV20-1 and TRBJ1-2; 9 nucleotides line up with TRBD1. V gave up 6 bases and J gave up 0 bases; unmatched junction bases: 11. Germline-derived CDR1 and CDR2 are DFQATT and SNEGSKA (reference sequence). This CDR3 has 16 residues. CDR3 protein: CSAKGQGLKANYGYTF. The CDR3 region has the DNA TGCAGTGCCAAGGGACAGGGACTCAAAGCTAACTATGGCTACACCTTC.

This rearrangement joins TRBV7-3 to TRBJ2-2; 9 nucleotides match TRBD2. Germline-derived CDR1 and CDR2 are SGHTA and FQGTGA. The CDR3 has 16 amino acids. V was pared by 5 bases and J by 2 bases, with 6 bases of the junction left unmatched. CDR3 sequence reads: CASSLGTSLNTGELFF. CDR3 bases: TGTGCCAGCAGCCTTGGGACTAGCTTAAACACCGGGGAGCTGTTTTTT.

CDR3 sequence reads: CASSTGPTSGLSYEQYF. The CDR3 nucleotides read TGTGCCAGCAGCACAGGCCCTACTAGCGGCCTCTCCTACGAGCAGTACTTC. This rearrangement joins TRBV5-4 to TRBJ2-7; 8 bases map to TRBD2. Germline loops: CDR1 SGHNT, CDR2 YYREEE (reference sequence). This CDR3 comprises 17 residues. Unmatched junction bases numbered 12, after V lost 4 bases and J lost 0 bases.

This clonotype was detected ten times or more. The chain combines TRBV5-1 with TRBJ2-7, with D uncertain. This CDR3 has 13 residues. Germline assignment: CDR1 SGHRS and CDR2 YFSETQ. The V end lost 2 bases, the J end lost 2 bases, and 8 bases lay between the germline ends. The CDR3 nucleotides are TGCGCCAGCAGCTTAGAACCGCCCTACGAGCAGTACTTC. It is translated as CASSLEPPYEQYF.

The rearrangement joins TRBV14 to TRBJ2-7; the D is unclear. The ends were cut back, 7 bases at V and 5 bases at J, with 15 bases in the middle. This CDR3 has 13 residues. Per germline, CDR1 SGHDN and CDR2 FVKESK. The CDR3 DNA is TGTGCCAGCAATGAGGCGTCTACCAACGAGCAGTACTTC. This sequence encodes CASNEASTNEQYF.

DNA for the CDR3: TGCGCCACCAGGACAGAGAGCGGCGAGCAGTACTTC. It specifies CATRTESGEQYF. The chain links TRBV4-1 to TRBJ2-7, with a weak D call TRBD1 (6 bases). Germline V gene sequence: CDR1 MGHRA, CDR2 YSYEKL. Trimming cost V 10 bases and J 6 bases, with 16 bases left between them. The CDR3 has 12 residues.

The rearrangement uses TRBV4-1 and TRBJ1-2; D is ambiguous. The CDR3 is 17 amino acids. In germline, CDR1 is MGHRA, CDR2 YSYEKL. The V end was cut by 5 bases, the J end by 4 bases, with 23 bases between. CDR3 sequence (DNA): TGCGCCAGCAGCGCACCGGGCCGGAAACCGAGAGTCTATGGCTACACCTTC. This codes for CASSAPGRKPRVYGYTF.

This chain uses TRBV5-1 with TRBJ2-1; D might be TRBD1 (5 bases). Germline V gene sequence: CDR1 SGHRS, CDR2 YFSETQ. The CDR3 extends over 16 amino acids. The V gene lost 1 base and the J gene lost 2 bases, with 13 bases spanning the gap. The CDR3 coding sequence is TGCGCCAGCAGCTTGATATCAGGGCTCCCCTACAATGAGCAGTTCTTC. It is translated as CASSLISGLPYNEQFF.

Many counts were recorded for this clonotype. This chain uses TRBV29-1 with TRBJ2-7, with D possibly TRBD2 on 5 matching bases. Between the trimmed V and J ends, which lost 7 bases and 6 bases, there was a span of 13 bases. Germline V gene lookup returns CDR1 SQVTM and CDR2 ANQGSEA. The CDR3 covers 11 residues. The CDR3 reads CSAREGSEQYF. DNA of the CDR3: TGCAGCGCCCGCGAGGGCTCCGAGCAGTACTTC.

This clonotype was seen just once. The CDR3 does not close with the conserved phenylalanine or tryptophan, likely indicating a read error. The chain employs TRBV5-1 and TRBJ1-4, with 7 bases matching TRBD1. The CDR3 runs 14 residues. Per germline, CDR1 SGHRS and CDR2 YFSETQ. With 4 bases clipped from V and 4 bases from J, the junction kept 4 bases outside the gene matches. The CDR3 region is CASSLRGDNEKLFV. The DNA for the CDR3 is TGCGCCAGCAGCCTCAGGGGGGATAATGAAAAACTGTTTGTT.